This TCR beta chain comes out of a study of blood T cell repertoires in COVID-19. At the level of the study: There were acute and convalescent COVID-19 samples, and they came from the United States, Italy and Spain. PBMCs, B-cell-depleted T cells, or T cells were the source of the cDNA or gDNA that made up the material.

Repertoires were generated with immunoSEQ multiplex PCR, while TCRdb's copy carries only in-frame clones and drops some. The table has 70,000 or so clones, roughly four fifths seen once. The CDR3 covers 12 residues. Trimming took 3 bases from V and 6 from J, leaving 8 bases between them. The V and J genes are TRBV12-3 or TRBV12-4 and TRBJ1-1; a weak D match, TRBD1 (6 bases). This receptor was identified in a man between 60 and 75 years old with COVID-19, enrolled during active disease. The sample was peripheral blood. CDR3 sequence: CASSFAGAEAFF. CDR3 nucleotides: TGTGCCAGCAGTTTCGCAGGGGCTGAAGCTTTCTTT.